This paragraph reports one TCR beta chain. This specimen belongs to a study of blood T cell repertoires in COVID-19. Background on the study: From the United States, Italy and Spain came samples of acute and convalescent COVID-19. PBMCs, B-cell-depleted T cells, or T cells provided the cDNA or gDNA that made up the material.

The V end lost 3 bases, the J end lost 0 bases, and 12 bases lay between the germline ends. Germline V gene data show CDR1 as SGHNT and CDR2 as YYREEE (reference sequence). The CDR3 contains 16 residues. In the authors' methods: Nucleated cell counts were estimated from reference gene primer amplification. TCRdb keeps only in-frame clones here, not all; method: immunoSEQ multiplex PCR. V and J calls and clone size are those listed in that table; D and trimming were worked out from the DNA. The repertoire has roughly 130,000 clones, approximately 80% of them found once; the top ten carry approximately 16%.

The chain couples TRBV5-4 to TRBJ1-4; D possibly corresponds to TRBD1 (5 bases). The origin of this receptor is a man aged 50-60 years with acute or convalescent COVID-19. Sequencing used peripheral blood. CDR3 amino acids: CASSSRQLATNEKLFF. In DNA, the CDR3 is TGTGCCAGCAGCTCTCGACAGCTTGCAACTAATGAAAAACTGTTTTTT. The full variable domain, in which reference TRBV5-4 and TRBJ1-4 provide the parts outside the CDR3, is ETGVTQSPTHLIKTRGQQVTLRCSSQSGHNTVSWYQQALGQGPQFIFQYYREEENGRGNFPPRFSGLQFPNYSSELNVNALELDDSALYLCASSSRQLATNEKLFFGSGTQLSVL.